The clone carrying this TCR beta chain was seen a handful of times. Antigen: not known. Germline loops: CDR1 SGHVS, CDR2 FQNEAQ. Deletions cut 7 bases from V and 4 bases from J, with 19 bases between. This CDR3 comprises 16 residues. The sample is drawn from a study of cytomegalovirus exposure and HLA in healthy donors. Whole-study results and caveats: Altogether, 150 or so TCR beta chains were recorded as cytomegalovirus-associated.

It was with 60 Vbeta and 13 Jbeta primers that the PCR ran. This table comes from immunoSEQ multiplex PCR, and its TCRdb copy is limited to in-frame clones, with some not included. The sample includes 80,000 or so clones, roughly a tenth of them seen just once. V is TRBV7-8 and J is TRBJ2-2, with D perhaps TRBD2 (5 bases). The sequence derives from a man in his 60s in good health and CMV-seropositive. Sequencing used PBMCs. The CDR3 region is CASTSQEGGSTGELFF. DNA for the CDR3: TGTGCCAGCACCTCTCAAGAGGGCGGAAGCACCGGGGAGCTGTTTTTT.